The clone carrying this T cell receptor (beta chain) was seen once. The target antigen is unknown. The time point is: blood 2 weeks post-SBRT. Treatment indicated: 15 Gy SBRT to primary tumor, nephrectomy 4 weeks later. The data originate from a study of radiation and T cells in renal cell carcinoma. Sequencing used immunoSEQ multiplex PCR; TCRdb keeps in-frame clones, though not all of them. The sample lists about 150,000 clones; 87% were seen once. General observations from the study: From baseline, blood top tumor clonotypes peaked at 2 weeks post-radiation. Pretreatment tumor biopsies were lacking, so baseline clonotypes are unknown.

The length of the CDR3 is 15 residues. The ends were cut back, 10 bases at V and 0 bases at J, with 13 bases in the middle. Germline V gene lookup returns CDR1 MNHEY and CDR2 SVGAGI. Here the sequenced sample was blood, taken from a patient whose treatment included radiotherapy and nephrectomy. This rearrangement joins TRBV6-5 to TRBJ1-6, with unresolved D. The TCR originated in a woman aged 45-60 years with renal cell carcinoma. CDR3 in amino acids: CAIRERGSYNSPLHF. The CDR3 region has the DNA TGTGCCATCAGAGAGAGAGGCTCCTATAATTCACCCCTCCACTTT.